The 17 T cell receptor beta chains in this list originate from one sample, sequenced in a study of monozygotic twins with inflammatory bowel disease. TCRdb reprocessed the 5' RACE reads; each CDR3 protein has one entry and no DNA is given. The specimen's table records fewer than 400,000 distinct CDR3 sequences. Sequencing used blood. Receptors originate from a human donor with ulcerative colitis or Crohn's disease, or a healthy co-twin of an affected twin (not recorded which).

The gene calls are TRBV6-5 and TRBJ2-7; absent DNA, TCRdb's TRBD1 call cannot be checked. From germline, CDR1 is MNHEY and CDR2 SVGAGI. This CDR3 has 15 amino acids. CDR3 region: CASIFGSRGTYEQYF.

The rearrangement links TRBV7-8 to TRBJ2-3; the D gene TCRdb calls, TRBD2, cannot be checked with no DNA. The germline gives CDR1 SGHVS, CDR2 FQNEAQ. The CDR3 consists of 17 residues. The CDR3 spells CASRTMGLAGGQDTQYF. Full variable domain (missing parts from reference TRBV7-8 and TRBJ2-3): GAGVSQSPRYKVAKRGQDVALRCDPISGHVSLFWYQQALGQGPEFLTYFQNEAQLDKSGLPSDRFFAERPEGSVSTLKIQRTQQEDSAVYLCASRTMGLAGGQDTQYFGPGTRLTVL.

The chain links TRBV10-3 to TRBJ2-3; TCRdb lists TRBD2, though no DNA is available to test this call. This CDR3 is built from 16 residues. In germline, CDR1 is ENHRY, CDR2 SYGVKD. CDR3 sequence: CAISERGSGGTDTQYF.

This sequence joins TRBV6-2 or TRBV6-3 and TRBJ1-2. Germline CDR1 and CDR2: MNHEY and SVGEGT. The CDR3 is 12 amino acids. This CDR3 is CASSFFVRGYTF.

The gene calls are TRBV5-6 and TRBJ2-1; TCRdb gives TRBD1 as the D gene, but with no DNA this cannot be confirmed. Germline V CDR1 and CDR2: SGHDT, YYEEEE. This CDR3 contains 17 residues. The CDR3 here is CASSMETGRALYNEQFF.

This chain uses TRBV7-2 with TRBJ2-3; TCRdb picks TRBD2, but there is no DNA to check that call. The CDR3 has 19 amino acids. Germline V lookup: CDR1 SGHTA, CDR2 FQGNSA. The CDR3 loop is CASSLAGTSGSASQDTQYF.

This chain connects TRBV9 to TRBJ1-1; the TCRdb D gene call, TRBD1, has no DNA to confirm it. Germline values: CDR1 SGDLS, CDR2 YYNGEE. The CDR3 sequence is 15 residues long. The CDR3 reads CASSVSGQTNTEAFF.

The chain joins TRBV7-8 to TRBJ2-1. The germline CDR1 and CDR2 sequences are SGHVS and FQNEAQ. The CDR3 contains 15 residues. CDR3 region: CASSTGRIPVDEQFF.

The J gene is TRBJ2-7, the V gene TRBV19; TCRdb outputs TRBD2, but without DNA this stays unchecked. This CDR3 spans 13 amino acids. CDR1 and CDR2 (germline): LNHDA, SQIVND (reference sequence). The CDR3 protein is CATAGTPTAEQYF.

The chain is built from TRBV15 and TRBJ2-3; TCRdb designates TRBD2, a call that cannot be tested without DNA. Per germline, CDR1 LNHNV and CDR2 YYDKDF (reference sequence). The CDR3 is made up of 18 amino acids. The CDR3 protein is CATSSFSSSGRTTDTQYF.

The chain joins TRBV20-1 to TRBJ2-7. CDR3 size: 13 residues. Germline-derived CDR1 and CDR2 are DFQATT and SNEGSKA (reference sequence). CDR3 region: CSARGYMSYEQYF.

The chain employs TRBV18 and TRBJ1-3. The CDR3 length is 14 residues. Germline V gene lookup returns CDR1 KGHSH and CDR2 LQKENI. This CDR3 is CASSPQFSGNTIYF.

This chain connects TRBV5-1 to TRBJ2-7. This CDR3 spans 13 amino acids. Germline V gene lookup returns CDR1 SGHRS and CDR2 YFSETQ. CDR3: CASSLVYPYEQYF.

CDR3 residues: CASSLQGRSYSNQPQHF. The V call is TRBV12-3 or TRBV12-4, the J call TRBJ1-5; with no DNA, the TCRdb D assignment of TRBD1 cannot be verified. CDR3 length: 17 amino acids.

The chain recombines TRBV18 with TRBJ2-7; TCRdb gives TRBD1 as the D gene, but with no DNA this cannot be confirmed. The length of the CDR3 is 15 residues. The germline gives CDR1 KGHSH, CDR2 LQKENI. The CDR3 sequence: CASSPIGTGAYEQYF.

V and J are TRBV12-3 or TRBV12-4 and TRBJ2-2; TCRdb gives TRBD2 as the D gene, but with no DNA this cannot be confirmed. The CDR3 contains 19 residues. CDR3 amino acids: CASSPGTSATLTNTGELFF.

The chain has TRBV30 and TRBJ1-2; without DNA, the TCRdb call of TRBD1 cannot be checked. Per the germline V gene, CDR1 is GTSNPN and CDR2 is SVGIG (reference sequence). The CDR3 is 15 residues long. The CDR3 region is CAWSGPHRGHYGYTF.